This T cell receptor beta chain came from a study of T cell changes during pregnancy in multiple sclerosis. CDR3 length: 16 residues. Trimming cost V 5 bases and J 4 bases, with 17 bases left between them. The germline V gene has CDR1 MGHRA and CDR2 YSYEKL. Sequenced by immunoSEQ multiplex PCR; TCRdb stores in-frame clones only, minus some. The sample holds approximately 80,000 clones; 94% are singletons and the top ten take around 0.97%. Sample: peripheral blood, taken in the second trimester of pregnancy. This clonotype was obtained from a female donor in good health, enrolled as a control in a pregnancy study. This chain links TRBV4-1 with TRBJ1-4; the D gene is possibly TRBD1 (6 bases). CDR3 residues: CASSIWRGADNEKLFF. In DNA, the CDR3 is TGCGCCAGCAGCATTTGGCGGGGGGCAGATAATGAAAAACTGTTTTTT.